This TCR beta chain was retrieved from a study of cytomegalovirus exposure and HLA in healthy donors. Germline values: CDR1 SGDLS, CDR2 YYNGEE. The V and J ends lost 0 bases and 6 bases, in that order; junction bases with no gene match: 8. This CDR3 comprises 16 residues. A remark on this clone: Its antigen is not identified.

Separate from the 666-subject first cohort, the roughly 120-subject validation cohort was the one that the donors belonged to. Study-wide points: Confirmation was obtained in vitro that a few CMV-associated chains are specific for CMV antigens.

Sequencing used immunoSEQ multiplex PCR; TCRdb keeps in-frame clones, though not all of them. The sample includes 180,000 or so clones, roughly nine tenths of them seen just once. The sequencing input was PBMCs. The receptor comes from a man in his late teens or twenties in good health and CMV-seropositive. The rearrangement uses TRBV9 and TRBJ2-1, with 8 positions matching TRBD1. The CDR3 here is CASSVDPDRDSNEQFF. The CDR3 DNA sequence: TGTGCCAGCAGCGTAGACCCGGACAGGGATTCCAATGAGCAGTTCTTC.